The present entry profiles one T cell receptor (beta chain) with its context. The CDR3 is 15 residues long. The trim removed 7 bases at V and 1 base at J, leaving 3 bases unmatched. Germline V CDR1 and CDR2: SNHLY, FYNNEI. Ahead of thyroid surgery, no patient had received treatment of any kind. These data come from a study of metastatic and nonmetastatic thyroid tumors. TCRdb used MiXCR to call clones anew from the PCR reads. Here the sample spans thousands of clones, 35% being singletons. The sequenced sample was tumor tissue. The chain combines TRBV2 with TRBJ2-4; TRBD1 agrees at 11 bases. The clonotype originates from a female donor with papillary thyroid cancer or a benign thyroid nodule (not recorded which). Some clones in this sample may be carry-over from other donors' samples. The CDR3 DNA is TGTGCCAGCAACAGGGACAGGGGGGCCAAAAACATTCAGTACTTC. Translation gives CASNRDRGAKNIQYF.